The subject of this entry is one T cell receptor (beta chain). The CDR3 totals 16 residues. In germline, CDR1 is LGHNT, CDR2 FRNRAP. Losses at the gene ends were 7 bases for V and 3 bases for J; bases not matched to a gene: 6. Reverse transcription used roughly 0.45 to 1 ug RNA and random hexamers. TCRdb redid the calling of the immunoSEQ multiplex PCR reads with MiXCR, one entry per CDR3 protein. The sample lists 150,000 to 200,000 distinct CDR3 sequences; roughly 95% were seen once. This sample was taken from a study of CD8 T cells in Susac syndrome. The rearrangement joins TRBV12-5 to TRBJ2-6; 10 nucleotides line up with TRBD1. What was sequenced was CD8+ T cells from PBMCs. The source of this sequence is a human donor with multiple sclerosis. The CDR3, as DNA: TGTGCTAGTGTCCCGACAGGGGGCTATGGGGCCAACGTCCTGACTTTC. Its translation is CASVPTGGYGANVLTF.